This T cell receptor beta chain was sequenced in a study of blood T cell repertoires in COVID-19. Looked up from germline, CDR1 is DFQATT and CDR2 is SNEGSKA (reference sequence). There are 12 residues in the CDR3. The V gene lost 4 bases and the J gene lost 6 bases, with 11 bases spanning the gap. Recruitment covered about two dozen US areas and drew participants whose ages spanned roughly 18 to 100 years. Authors' processing steps: For nucleated cells, counts were estimated from reference gene primer amplification. The assay was immunoSEQ multiplex PCR, and TCRdb's table has in-frame clones only and misses some. That table supplies the V and J calls and clone size; D and trimming were determined from the DNA. The table records under 300,000 clones, around 91% of them present only once.

The specimen sequenced was PBMCs or T cells enriched from blood (not recorded which). This clonotype was obtained from a woman between 18 and 30 years old who had recovered from COVID-19. The V call is TRBV20-1, the J call TRBJ2-3; D not resolved. The CDR3 region is CSATDLADTQYF. The CDR3 coding sequence is TGCAGTGCTACTGACCTTGCGGATACGCAGTATTTT.